The 25 T cell receptor beta chains below all came from one sample that was sequenced in a study of OX40 agonist ivuxolimab in advanced cancers. Method: immunoSEQ multiplex PCR; TCRdb's copy keeps in-frame clones and lacks some. The repertoire holds 85,000 to 100,000 clones, 70% to 90% seen once, with around 4% in the top ten. Here the sequenced sample was CD4+ or CD8+ T cells sorted from blood, taken in a trial of the OX40 agonist ivuxolimab. The receptors derive from an adult with an advanced solid tumor such as melanoma, head and neck, liver or kidney cancer.

J is TRBJ2-2 and V is TRBV2; D is uncertain. Trimming took off 6 bases at V and 2 bases at J, with 10 bases between the two ends. The CDR3 runs 14 residues. Per the germline V gene, CDR1 is SNHLY and CDR2 is FYNNEI. In DNA, the CDR3 is TGTGCCAGCAGGGCCCAGATTAACACCGGGGAGCTGTTTTTT. This encodes CASRAQINTGELFF.

The chain links TRBV2 to TRBJ1-2; TRBD1 matches 8 bases. This CDR3 is built from 15 residues. J lost 5 bases, V lost 7 bases, and 12 bases had no gene match. Germline-derived CDR1 and CDR2 are SNHLY and FYNNEI. The CDR3 loop reads CASIGEAGTGYGYTF. The DNA of the CDR3 is TGTGCCAGCATAGGAGAGGCCGGGACAGGTTATGGCTACACCTTC.

This chain joins TRBV5-6 and TRBJ1-2, with a possible D match to TRBD1 (5 bases). The germline gives CDR1 SGHDT, CDR2 YYEEEE. V was cut by 0 bases and J by 8 bases, with 8 bases left in between. The CDR3 contains 12 residues. Here the CDR3 DNA reads TGTGCCAGCAGCTTGGGGTCAGGGGGCTACACCTTC. Encoded protein: CASSLGSGGYTF.

The chain employs TRBV28 and TRBJ1-4; possible D gene TRBD1, 6 bases. The CDR3 consists of 14 residues. The germline V gene encodes CDR1 MDHEN and CDR2 SYDVKM. The germline V and J ends were trimmed by 3 bases and 8 bases, with 13 bases remaining between them. The CDR3 DNA reads TGTGCCAGCAGTTTGGGGACAATATTGGAAAAACTGTTTTTT. It specifies CASSLGTILEKLFF.

V usage is TRBV4-3 and J usage is TRBJ2-5, with 7 bases aligning to TRBD2. The J call may be faulty, since TRBJ2-7 better matches the DNA end. Per the germline V gene, CDR1 is LGHNA and CDR2 is YSLEER. This CDR3 is 15 amino acids long. The CDR3 protein is CASSQAGGSSYEQYF. CDR3 bases: TGCGCCAGCAGCCAAGCAGGCGGGAGCTCCTACGAGCAGTACTTC.

This chain joins TRBV28 and TRBJ2-4, with TRBD1 identical over 11 bases. Looked up from germline, CDR1 is MDHEN and CDR2 is SYDVKM. V shed 5 bases and J 0 bases; nucleotides not matched to a gene: 15. The CDR3 has 20 amino acids. The CDR3 DNA reads as TGTGCCAGCAGTCCTCCACGGACAGGGGGCGATTTCTTAGCCAAAAACATTCAGTACTTC. It encodes CASSPPRTGGDFLAKNIQYF.

This clone was recorded once. The chain couples TRBV6-1 to TRBJ1-1; unclear D gene. Germline assignment: CDR1 MNHNS and CDR2 SASEGT. V shed 2 bases and J shed 1 base, with 5 bases lying between them. The CDR3 spans 13 residues. CDR3 amino acids: CASSERENTEAFF. The DNA of the CDR3 is TGTGCCAGCAGTGAACGAGAGAACACTGAAGCTTTCTTT.

The chain combines TRBV5-6 with TRBJ1-1; D unclear. V lost 1 base and J 2 bases, leaving 12 bases between the germline ends. CDR3 length equals 15 residues. CDR1 is SGHDT and CDR2 is YYEEEE in the germline V gene. The CDR3 here is CASSLISDTNTEAFF. The CDR3 DNA reads TGTGCCAGCAGCTTGATCTCCGATACCAACACTGAAGCTTTCTTT.

The V and J genes are TRBV7-2 and TRBJ1-6; D not resolved. Germline V gene data show CDR1 as SGHTA and CDR2 as FQGNSA. CDR3 size: 15 residues. Trimming pared 1 base from V and 0 bases from J, leaving 4 bases between. This CDR3 reads CASSLGSSYNSPLHF. The CDR3 DNA follows: TGTGCCAGCAGCTTAGGGAGCTCCTATAATTCACCCCTCCACTTT.

The chain recombines TRBV7-6 with TRBJ1-5; D may be TRBD1 (6 bases). V lost 5 bases, J lost 0 bases, and 8 bases lay in between. Germline CDR1 SGHVS, CDR2 FNYEAQ. This CDR3 has 14 residues. The CDR3 DNA is TGTGCCAGCAGCCCAGGGGTTAGCAATCAGCCCCAGCATTTT. It is translated as CASSPGVSNQPQHF.

Here the CDR3 reads CASRGLAGGSYEQYF. The DNA of the CDR3 is TGTGCCAGCAGAGGACTAGCGGGAGGGAGCTACGAGCAGTACTTC. The chain couples TRBV2 to TRBJ2-7; 15 nucleotides match TRBD2. The CDR3 totals 15 residues. J lost 3 bases, V lost 6 bases, and 3 bases had no gene match. Germline values: CDR1 SNHLY, CDR2 FYNNEI.

The chain combines TRBV5-8 with TRBJ1-2; 7 nucleotides agree with TRBD1. Germline assignment: CDR1 SGHTS and CDR2 YDEGEE. V dropped 4 bases and J dropped 10; count of bases not matched to a gene: 7. CDR3 length: 12 residues. The CDR3 loop reads CASSPGTATYTF. CDR3 nucleotide sequence: TGTGCCAGCAGCCCTGGGACAGCGACCTACACCTTC.

The rearrangement uses TRBV18 and TRBJ2-2; D uncertain. CDR3 length equals 17 residues. Trimming took off 1 base at V and 1 base at J, with 13 bases between the two ends. Germline values: CDR1 KGHSH, CDR2 LQKENI. The CDR3 DNA is TGTGCCAGCTCACCACAAGCGCAGAACCTGAACACCGGGGAGCTGTTTTTT. It specifies CASSPQAQNLNTGELFF.

This chain uses TRBV9 with TRBJ1-4; 7 nucleotides match TRBD1. After removal of 3 bases from V and 8 bases from J, the junction contained 7 bases not matched to a gene. The CDR3 runs 14 residues. Germline-derived CDR1 and CDR2 are SGDLS and YYNGEE. The CDR3: CASSAGTVPEKLFF. The CDR3 coding sequence is TGTGCCAGCAGCGCCGGGACAGTTCCCGAAAAACTGTTTTTT.

A few counts support this clone. The chain carries TRBV28 and TRBJ1-2; D is possibly TRBD1 (6 bases). CDR1 and CDR2 (germline): MDHEN, SYDVKM. The CDR3 consists of 13 residues. Trimming took off 11 bases at V and 1 base at J, with 14 bases between the two ends. The CDR3 reads CAGGGPSNYGYTF. DNA of the CDR3: TGTGCCGGCGGGGGCCCAAGTAACTATGGCTACACCTTC.

The rearrangement links TRBV30 to TRBJ2-5; D is unclear. CDR1 is GTSNPN, CDR2 SVGIG, per germline (reference sequence). The CDR3 consists of 13 residues. V lost 6 bases to trimming and J lost 3 bases, with 14 bases between them. The CDR3 loop reads CACRFGEEETQYF. CDR3 nucleotide sequence: TGTGCCTGCCGTTTTGGAGAGGAAGAGACCCAGTACTTC.

The chain uses TRBV28 and TRBJ2-7, with D tentatively TRBD1 or TRBD2 (6 bases each). The CDR3 spans 14 residues. The V end was cut by 5 bases, the J end by 3 bases, with 14 bases between. The germline CDR1 and CDR2 sequences are MDHEN and SYDVKM. CDR3 coding DNA: TGTGCCAGCAGTACCCTGGGGGGCGGCTACGAGCAGTACTTC. Translated: CASSTLGGGYEQYF.

The chain links TRBV30 to TRBJ1-5; no definite D call. With 0 bases removed from V and 6 bases from J, the gap between germline ends came to 9 bases. The CDR3 runs to 13 residues. Germline assignment: CDR1 GTSNPN and CDR2 SVGIG (reference sequence). In DNA, the CDR3 is TGTGCCTGGAGTGTCGATGGAAGTCAGCCCCAGCATTTT. Translation gives CAWSVDGSQPQHF.

V gene TRBV7-2 combines with J gene TRBJ2-7; 10 nucleotides align to TRBD1. The CDR3 extends over 13 amino acids. V dropped 5 bases and J dropped 3; count of bases not matched to a gene: 1. Germline CDR1 reads SGHTA; CDR2 reads FQGNSA. CDR3 coding DNA: TGTGCCAGCAGCCGGGACAGGGGCTACGAGCAGTACTTC. As protein: CASSRDRGYEQYF.

The chain recombines TRBV27 with TRBJ2-7, with D perhaps TRBD1 (6 bases). This CDR3 comprises 14 residues. The V gene lost 4 bases and the J gene lost 5 bases, with 15 bases spanning the gap. Germline V CDR1 and CDR2: MNHEY, SMNVEV (reference sequence). Here the CDR3 reads CASSSTLDSHEQYF. The DNA for the CDR3 is TGTGCCAGCAGTTCCACTCTGGACAGCCACGAGCAGTACTTC.

The V and J genes are TRBV13 and TRBJ2-3; 14 bases are shared with TRBD2. Trimming cost V 4 bases and J 4 bases; bases outside gene matches: 7. CDR1 PRHDT and CDR2 FYEKMQ come from the germline V gene (reference sequence). CDR3 length: 17 residues. The DNA for the CDR3 is TGTGCCAGCAGCTCGTACCGACTAGCGGGAGGGTCAGATACGCAGTATTTT. It codes for CASSSYRLAGGSDTQYF.

CDR3 nucleotide sequence: TGCGCCAGCAGCCAAGGACTAGCGGAGGGGTTGGAGCAGTACTTC. This encodes CASSQGLAEGLEQYF. This chain joins TRBV4-3 and TRBJ2-7, with 9 bases matching TRBD2. Germline V gene lookup returns CDR1 LGHNA and CDR2 YSLEER. The CDR3 loop spans 15 amino acids. V lost 1 base to trimming and J lost 7 bases; unmatched junction nucleotides: 8.

The chain joins TRBV16 to TRBJ1-5; D not certain. This CDR3 contains 14 residues. CDR1 KGHSY and CDR2 FQNENV come from the germline V gene. Trimming shortened V by 4 bases and J by 0 bases, and 7 bases separated the two germline ends. The CDR3 coding sequence is TGTGCCAGCAGCCCCCCGGGTAGCAATCAGCCCCAGCATTTT. Protein product: CASSPPGSNQPQHF.

The chain is built from TRBV6-6 and TRBJ2-7; D remains ambiguous. CDR1 and CDR2 (germline): MNHNY, SVGAGI (reference sequence). This CDR3 is 11 amino acids long. V was shortened by 6 bases and J by 7 bases, with 10 bases between the two germline ends. CDR3: CASRYDTEQYF. CDR3 DNA: TGTGCCAGCAGGTACGATACTGAGCAGTACTTC.

This chain joins TRBV28 and TRBJ2-7; 11 bases align to TRBD2. V shed 5 bases and J 4 bases; nucleotides not matched to a gene: 7. The germline V gene encodes CDR1 MDHEN and CDR2 SYDVKM. The length of the CDR3 is 15 residues. CDR3 bases: TGTGCCAGCAGTCCCCCAACTAGCGGGAGATACGAGCAGTACTTC. It encodes CASSPPTSGRYEQYF. The whole variable domain, filled in from reference TRBV28 and TRBJ2-7, reads DVKVTQSSRYLVKRTGEKVFLECVQDMDHENMFWYRQDPGLGLRLIYFSYDVKMKEKGDIPEGYSVSREKKERFSLILESASTNQTSMYLCASSPPTSGRYEQYFGPGTRLTVT.